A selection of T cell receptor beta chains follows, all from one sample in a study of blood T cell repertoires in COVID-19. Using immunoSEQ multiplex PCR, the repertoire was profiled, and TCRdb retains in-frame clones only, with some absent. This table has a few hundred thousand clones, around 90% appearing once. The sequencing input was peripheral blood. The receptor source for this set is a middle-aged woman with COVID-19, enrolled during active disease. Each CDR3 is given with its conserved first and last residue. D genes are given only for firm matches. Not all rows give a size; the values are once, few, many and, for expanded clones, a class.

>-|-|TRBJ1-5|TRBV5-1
CASSFGGDGNQPQHF
TGCGCCAGCAGCTTTGGCGGAGACGGCAATCAGCCCCAGCATTTT
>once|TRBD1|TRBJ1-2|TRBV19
CASSYKPTAGTGYGYTF
TGTGCCAGTAGTTACAAGCCCACAGCCGGGACAGGGTATGGCTACACCTTC
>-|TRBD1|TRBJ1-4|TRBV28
CASSFGGQGNEKLFF
TGTGCCAGCAGTTTCGGGGGACAGGGTAATGAAAAACTGTTTTTT
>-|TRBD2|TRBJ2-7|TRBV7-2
CASSLAPSSTGGPDYEQYF
TGTGCCAGCAGCTTAGCGCCCTCCTCTACGGGAGGTCCTGACTACGAGCAGTACTTC
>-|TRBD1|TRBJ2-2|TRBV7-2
CASGHRGNTGELFF
TGTGCCAGCGGGCACAGGGGGAACACCGGGGAGCTGTTTTTT
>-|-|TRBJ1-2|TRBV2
CASSVQGYGYTF
TGTGCCAGCAGTGTCCAGGGTTATGGCTACACCTTC
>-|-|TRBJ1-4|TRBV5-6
CASSALMSTNEKLFF
TGTGCCAGCAGCGCGCTAATGTCAACTAATGAAAAACTGTTTTTT
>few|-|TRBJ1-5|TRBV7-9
CASSSSSATGQRQPQHF
TGTGCCAGCAGCTCATCCTCTGCCACGGGACAACGTCAGCCCCAGCATTTT
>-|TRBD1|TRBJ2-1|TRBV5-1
CASSKGQYNEQFF
TGCGCCAGCAGCAAGGGACAGTACAATGAGCAGTTCTTC
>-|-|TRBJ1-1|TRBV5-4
CASSLRVGGDTEAFF
TGTGCCAGCAGCTTGAGGGTGGGAGGCGACACTGAAGCTTTCTTT
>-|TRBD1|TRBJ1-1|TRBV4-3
CASSLDRARPEAFF
TGCGCCAGCAGCCTCGACAGGGCCAGGCCTGAAGCTTTCTTT
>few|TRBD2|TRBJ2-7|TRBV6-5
CASRRDYSAYEQYF
TGTGCCAGCAGAAGGGACTATTCTGCCTACGAGCAGTACTTC
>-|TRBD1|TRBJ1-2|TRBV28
CASSPAAGQFYGYTF
TGTGCCAGCAGTCCGGCCGCGGGACAGTTCTATGGCTACACCTTC
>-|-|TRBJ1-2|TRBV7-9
CASSLGEYGYTF
TGTGCCAGCAGCTTGGGAGAGTATGGCTACACCTTC
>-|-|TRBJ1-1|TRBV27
CASRLGLNTEAFF
TGTGCCAGCAGGTTAGGGCTGAACACTGAAGCTTTCTTT
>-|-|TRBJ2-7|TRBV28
CASSSTGSEQYF
TGTGCCAGCAGTTCGACAGGTTCCGAGCAGTACTTC